This is a list of T cell receptor beta chains from one sample in a study of post-analysis software for immune sequencing data. Using its own MiXCR run on the PCR reads, TCRdb lists one record per CDR3 protein. The sample consists of approximately 460,000 distinct CDR3 sequences, less than 45% of them appearing once. Material for sequencing was blood. The receptors were gathered from a girl between 10 and 17 years old with multiple sclerosis. Each CDR3 is given with its conserved first and last residue. D genes are given only for firm matches. Not all rows give a size; the values are once, few, many and, for expanded clones, a class.

size	J	D	V	CDR3	DNA
-	TRBJ2-7	-	TRBV7-3	CASSPQGTEETQYF	TGTGCCAGCAGCCCTCAGGGGACCGAGGAGACTCAGTACTTC
-	TRBJ2-1	-	TRBV20-1	CSASPQRAYNEQFF	TGCAGTGCTAGCCCCCAGCGGGCGTACAATGAGCAGTTCTTC
-	TRBJ2-7	TRBD1	TRBV4-1	CASSRAGGEDEQYF	TGCGCCAGCAGCCGCGCAGGGGGCGAAGACGAGCAGTACTTC
-	TRBJ2-1	-	TRBV24-1	CATSDYSSTHYNEQFF	TGTGCCACCAGTGATTACTCTTCTACACATTACAATGAGCAGTTCTTC
-	TRBJ1-5	TRBD1	TRBV6-2/TRBV6-3	CASSYYTGTGGNQPQHF	TGTGCCAGCAGTTACTACACCGGGACAGGGGGCAATCAGCCCCAGCATTTT
-	TRBJ2-7	TRBD2	TRBV27	CAAGDGTRPYEQYF	TGTGCCGCGGGAGACGGGACTAGACCCTACGAGCAGTACTTC
-	TRBJ2-5	-	TRBV12-3/TRBV12-4	CASSAGQSPRGTQYF	TGTGCCAGCAGTGCCGGACAGAGCCCTCGTGGGACCCAGTACTTC
-	TRBJ1-2	-	TRBV20-1	CSARAREFYGYTF	TGCAGTGCTAGAGCCAGGGAATTCTATGGCTACACCTTC
-	TRBJ1-2	TRBD1	TRBV5-5	CASSPNSRDRAFGYTF	TGTGCCAGCAGCCCGAACTCCCGGGACAGGGCTTTCGGCTACACCTTC
-	TRBJ2-1	TRBD1	TRBV11-1	CASSPRQGLKLGEQFF	TGTGCCAGCAGCCCCCGACAGGGCCTAAAACTGGGTGAGCAGTTCTTC
-	TRBJ2-6	-	TRBV10-3	CAIGGSGANVLTF	TGTGCCATCGGAGGGTCTGGGGCCAACGTCCTGACTTTC
-	TRBJ2-7	TRBD2	TRBV7-3	CASSFGAGGSYEQYF	TGTGCCAGCAGCTTCGGGGCGGGAGGGAGCTACGAGCAGTACTTC
-	TRBJ1-5	-	TRBV7-8	CASSLGSLVTQTYSNQPQHF	TGTGCCAGCAGCTTAGGGTCTCTCGTCACCCAGACTTATAGCAATCAGCCCCAGCATTTT
-	TRBJ1-1	-	TRBV7-2	CASLQGQLNTEAFF	TGTGCCAGCTTGCAGGGGCAGTTGAACACTGAAGCTTTCTTT
few	TRBJ2-1	-	TRBV15	CATSRGYSRDYNEQFF	TGTGCCACCAGCAGAGGGTATAGTCGAGATTACAATGAGCAGTTCTTC
-	TRBJ2-7	TRBD1	TRBV15	CATSEALGQGYEQYF	TGTGCCACCAGCGAGGCGTTGGGACAGGGTTACGAGCAGTACTTC
-	TRBJ2-7	TRBD2	TRBV7-2	CASSLSGGQSYEQYF	TGTGCCAGCAGCTTAAGCGGGGGGCAATCCTACGAGCAGTACTTC
-	TRBJ2-1	TRBD2	TRBV30	CAGGESSYNEQFF	TGTGCCGGGGGGGAGAGCTCCTACAATGAGCAGTTCTTC
-	TRBJ2-3	TRBD2	TRBV11-2	CASSSLAASTDTQYF	TGTGCCAGCAGCTCCCTAGCGGCTAGCACAGATACGCAGTATTTT
-	TRBJ2-7	TRBD2	TRBV11-2	CASSSSGTSVYEQYF	TGTGCCAGCAGCTCGTCCGGGACTAGCGTCTACGAGCAGTACTTC